The 13 T cell receptor beta chains below were found in one sample sequenced in a study of T cell changes during pregnancy in multiple sclerosis. TCRdb keeps only in-frame clones here, not all; method: immunoSEQ multiplex PCR. The sample includes about 94,000 clones, around 94% of them seen just once. Sequenced material: peripheral blood, taken in the third trimester of pregnancy. These receptors came from a female donor with multiple sclerosis, enrolled in a pregnancy study.

The chain uses TRBV6-4 and TRBJ1-2; 9 nucleotides match TRBD1. The CDR3 spans 18 residues. Germline CDR1 and CDR2: MRHNA and SNTAGT. Trimming removed 2 bases from V and 4 bases from J; junction bases left unmatched: 14. The CDR3 DNA is TGTGCCAGCAGTGACGGCCGGGACAGGGTACGGCGGAGCTATGGCTACACCTTC. Protein: CASSDGRDRVRRSYGYTF.

The chain links TRBV27 to TRBJ2-2, with TRBD1 as a possible D gene (7 bases). CDR1 and CDR2 (germline): MNHEY, SMNVEV (reference sequence). Trimming cost V 5 bases and J 5 bases, with 15 bases left between them. The CDR3 runs 15 residues. As DNA, the CDR3 is TGTGCCAGCAGTGACCGGGACAGCGGGACCGGGGAGCTGTTTTTT. The encoded protein is CASSDRDSGTGELFF.

The chain employs TRBV10-1 and TRBJ2-3, with TRBD2 matching 7 bases. V lost 4 bases and J lost 4; bases outside the gene matches: 8. The germline gives CDR1 WNHNN, CDR2 SYGVQD (reference sequence). This CDR3 is built from 15 residues. The CDR3 reads CASSGSAGEADTQYF. The DNA of the CDR3 is TGCGCCAGCAGTGGTTCGGCGGGAGAAGCAGATACGCAGTATTTT.

The gene calls are TRBV5-6 and TRBJ1-4, with D possibly TRBD1 on 5 matching bases. This CDR3 is built from 16 residues. From germline, CDR1 is SGHDT and CDR2 YYEEEE. Trimming cost V 2 bases and J 0 bases, with 11 bases left between them. CDR3 in amino acids: CASSLGQGATNEKLFF. CDR3 in DNA: TGTGCCAGCAGCTTAGGACAAGGAGCAACTAATGAAAAACTGTTTTTT.

This sequence joins TRBV6-1 and TRBJ2-1; weak D call: TRBD1 (6 bases). Trimming removed 3 bases from V and 3 bases from J, with 9 bases in between. The CDR3 totals 14 residues. Germline-derived CDR1 and CDR2 are MNHNS and SASEGT. The CDR3 DNA reads TGTGCCAGCAGTGAGGGGACAAACTACAATGAGCAGTTCTTC. Translating gives CASSEGTNYNEQFF.

This chain connects TRBV5-6 to TRBJ2-7; TRBD1 matches 8 bases. Germline values: CDR1 SGHDT, CDR2 YYEEEE. The CDR3 is 16 residues long. The V gene end was trimmed by 2 bases and the J gene end by 4 bases; junction bases not matched to a gene: 11. This CDR3 reads CASSFTGQALSYEQYF. The CDR3 DNA reads as TGTGCCAGCAGCTTTACGGGACAGGCTTTATCGTACGAGCAGTACTTC.

This CDR3 reads CASSAGTSNTGELFF. CDR3 bases: TGTGCCAGCAGCGCCGGGACATCGAACACCGGGGAGCTGTTTTTT. The rearrangement links TRBV9 to TRBJ2-2; weak D call: TRBD1 (6 bases). Germline CDR1 reads SGDLS; CDR2 reads YYNGEE. Between the trimmed V and J ends, which lost 3 bases and 0 bases, there was a span of 9 bases. This CDR3 is built from 15 residues.

The CDR3 is CASSFRGQGSNEKLFF. In DNA, the CDR3 is TGTGCCAGCAGCTTCAGGGGACAGGGTAGTAATGAAAAACTGTTTTTT. The gene calls are TRBV7-6 and TRBJ1-4; TRBD1 agrees at 9 bases. J was trimmed by 4 bases and V by 3 bases; bases with no gene match: 6. This CDR3 contains 16 residues. Germline CDR1 is SGHVS and CDR2 is FNYEAQ.

V usage is TRBV18 and J usage is TRBJ2-7, with TRBD1 matching over 7 bases. The CDR3 is 13 amino acids. The V gene end was trimmed by 3 bases and the J gene end by 7 bases; junction bases not matched to a gene: 6. In germline, CDR1 is KGHSH, CDR2 LQKENI. The CDR3 DNA reads as TGTGCCAGCTCACCGCGGACAGGTCTTGAGCAGTACTTC. It is translated as CASSPRTGLEQYF.

V usage is TRBV5-1 and J usage is TRBJ2-1; no firm D call. Trimming took 0 bases from V and 0 from J, leaving 7 bases between them. CDR3 length: 15 amino acids. Germline V gene lookup returns CDR1 SGHRS and CDR2 YFSETQ. The CDR3 loop is CASSLDQNSYNEQFF. The CDR3 nucleotides are TGCGCCAGCAGCTTGGATCAGAACTCCTACAATGAGCAGTTCTTC.

The chain is built from TRBV11-1 and TRBJ2-1; 7 positions match TRBD2. CDR3 length equals 16 residues. The trim removed 3 bases at V and 0 bases at J, leaving 5 bases unmatched. CDR1 and CDR2 (germline): SGHAT, FQDESV (reference sequence). As DNA, the CDR3 is TGTGCCAGCAGCTTCGCACCGGGAGGCTCCTACAATGAGCAGTTCTTC. Amino acid sequence: CASSFAPGGSYNEQFF.

The chain is built from TRBV27 and TRBJ2-7; D call uncertain. Trimming took 4 bases from V and 2 from J, leaving 3 bases between them. The germline gives CDR1 MNHEY, CDR2 SMNVEV (reference sequence). The CDR3 loop spans 11 amino acids. CDR3 nucleotides: TGTGCCAGCAGTTCAGCCTACGAGCAGTACTTC. Its protein is CASSSAYEQYF.

This rearrangement joins TRBV5-6 to TRBJ2-1, with TRBD1 as a possible D gene (6 bases). The length of the CDR3 is 19 residues. V shed 1 base and J shed 4 bases, with 24 bases lying between them. The V gene's germline CDR1 is SGHDT and CDR2 YYEEEE. The CDR3 protein is CASSLRVQGSTRVYNEQFF. CDR3 DNA sequence: TGTGCCAGCAGCTTGCGGGTACAGGGATCCACTAGGGTATACAATGAGCAGTTCTTC.